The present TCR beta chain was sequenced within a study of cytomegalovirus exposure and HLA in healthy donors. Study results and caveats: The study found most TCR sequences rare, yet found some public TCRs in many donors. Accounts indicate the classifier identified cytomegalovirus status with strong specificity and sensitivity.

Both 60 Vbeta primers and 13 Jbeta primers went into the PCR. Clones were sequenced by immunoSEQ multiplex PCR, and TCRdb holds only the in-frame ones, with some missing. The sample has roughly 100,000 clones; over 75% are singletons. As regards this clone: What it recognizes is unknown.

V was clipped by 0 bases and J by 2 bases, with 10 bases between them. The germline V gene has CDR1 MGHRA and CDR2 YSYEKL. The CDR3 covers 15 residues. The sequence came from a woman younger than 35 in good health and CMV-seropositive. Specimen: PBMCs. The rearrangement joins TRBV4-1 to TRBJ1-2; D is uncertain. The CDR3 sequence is CASSQDSGRNYGYTF. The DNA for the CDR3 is TGCGCCAGCAGCCAAGATTCGGGTAGAAACTATGGCTACACCTTC.